The sample holds many counts of the clone carrying this T cell receptor (beta chain). Time point denoted: newly diagnosed GD, antithyroid drugs for less than 3 months. Making the TCR library involved RNA that had been extracted from PBMCs. This sample was included in a study of regulatory T cells in long-lasting Graves disease. Study-wide background: Recently diagnosed Graves' patients had received antithyroid drugs for under 3 months.

Through Arm-PCR of CDR3 regions and iRepertoire HTBI primers, TCR beta libraries were built. TCRdb itself ran the multiplex PCR reads through MiXCR, one entry per CDR3 protein. The data hold under 400,000 distinct CDR3 sequences, with over 15% observed a single time. Germline CDR1 reads SGHTA; CDR2 reads FQGNSA. V lost 2 bases, J lost 5 bases, and 7 bases stayed unmatched. The CDR3 spans 17 residues. The sample also formed part of further work on T cells in Graves' hyperthyroidism and ophthalmopathy. That paper notes: The HTBI primer set was used in a first-round RT-PCR of the TCR CDR3.

The rearrangement uses TRBV7-2 and TRBJ2-5; 14 bases match TRBD2. The TCR originated in a man in his forties with Graves disease. The sequenced sample was peripheral blood mononuclear cells (PBMCs), obtained at new diagnosis, from a patient treated with antithyroid drugs. CDR3 protein: CASSLPGLAGGGETQYF. In nucleotides, the CDR3 is TGTGCCAGCAGCTTACCCGGACTAGCGGGGGGCGGGGAGACCCAGTACTTC. The variable domain in full, completed from reference TRBV7-2 and TRBJ2-5, reads GAGVSQSPSNKVTEKGKDVELRCDPISGHTALYWYRQSLGQGLEFLIYFQGNSAPDKSGLPSDRFSAERTGGSVSTLTIQRTQQEDSAVYLCASSLPGLAGGGETQYFGPGTRLLVL.